This T cell receptor (beta chain) originates from a study of T cell responses to AZD1222 COVID-19 vaccine. Overall study: Pooling of second doses given at about 4 or about 12 weeks was done. Study-wide points: Close to half of spike-specific TCRs reportedly recognize unmutated variant regions.

A word on this clone: Its matching antigen is unknown.

Libraries were prepared by immunoSEQ multiplex PCR; TCRdb keeps only in-frame clonotypes and omits some of them. The data show tens of thousands of clones, with roughly 90% seen just once and approximately 3% held by the top ten. Trimming removed 4 bases at V and 3 bases at J, with 10 bases between. In germline, CDR1 is SGHRS, CDR2 YFSETQ. There are 13 residues in the CDR3. The V call is TRBV5-1, the J call TRBJ1-2, with a weak D call TRBD1 (6 bases). Source: peripheral blood, taken on day 0 of AZD1222 vaccination. This TCR derives from an adult in good health. Here the CDR3 reads CASSATGYYGYTF. The CDR3 bases are TGCGCCAGCAGCGCCACAGGGTACTATGGCTACACCTTC.